This entry lists 9 T cell receptor beta chains sequenced from one sample in a study of T cells in Graves' hyperthyroidism and ophthalmopathy. Amplification yielded TCR beta CDR3 regions, with RNA transcripts as the source. A set of HTBI primers served as the primers for a first-round RT-PCR of the TCR CDR3. TCRdb called the multiplex PCR reads again in MiXCR, with one record for every CDR3 protein. The sample lists some 350,000 distinct CDR3 sequences, under 20% occurring once. The specimen sequenced was blood. The origin of the receptors is a young woman with Graves' hyperthyroidism.

The chain is built from TRBV10-3 and TRBJ1-1; D gene unclear. The CDR3 is made up of 14 amino acids. CDR1 is ENHRY and CDR2 is SYGVKD in the germline V gene. Trimming took 1 base from V and 1 from J, leaving 7 bases between them. The CDR3 is CAISEWAGNTEAFF. Written as DNA, the CDR3 is TGTGCCATCAGTGAGTGGGCAGGGAACACTGAAGCTTTCTTT.

This clonotype was seen at least ten times. The gene calls are TRBV19 and TRBJ1-5; no definite D call. The CDR3 is 9 amino acids. V lost 7 bases, J lost 6 bases, and 1 base lay in between. Germline values: CDR1 LNHDA, CDR2 SQIVND (reference sequence). Written as DNA, the CDR3 is TGTGCCAGTATTCAGCCCCAGCATTTT. Its translation: CASIQPQHF.

The chain joins TRBV24-1 to TRBJ1-2; D call uncertain. Trimming left V 2 bases short and J 5 bases short, with 14 bases between. Per germline, CDR1 KGHDR and CDR2 SFDVKD. There are 15 residues in the CDR3. The CDR3 sequence: CATSDSVGPQYGYTF. The CDR3 DNA reads TGTGCCACCAGTGATTCGGTTGGTCCCCAGTATGGCTACACCTTC.

Many counts were recorded for this clonotype. The V and J genes are TRBV6-1 and TRBJ2-2; TRBD1 is a possible D gene (6 bases). The germline V gene has CDR1 MNHNS and CDR2 SASEGT. V was cut by 7 bases and J by 6 bases, with 18 bases left in between. The CDR3 consists of 15 residues. The CDR3 nucleotides read TGTGCCAGCACCGGACCGGCAGGGGAGTCCGGGGAGCTGTTTTTT. This gives the protein CASTGPAGESGELFF.

In its sample, this clonotype was seen many times. This chain connects TRBV20-1 to TRBJ2-7; D unresolved. Germline values: CDR1 DFQATT, CDR2 SNEGSKA (reference sequence). V lost 3 bases to trimming and J lost 1 base, with 7 bases between them. This CDR3 comprises 12 residues. The CDR3 spells CSASGPSYEQYF. CDR3 DNA: TGCAGTGCTAGCGGGCCATCCTACGAGCAGTACTTC.

The rearrangement uses TRBV10-3 and TRBJ1-2; D not resolved. Per germline, CDR1 ENHRY and CDR2 SYGVKD. The CDR3 contains 11 residues. V was shortened by 10 bases and J by 3 bases, with 9 bases between the two germline ends. The CDR3 reads CATRTDYGYTF. The CDR3 DNA reads as TGTGCCACGAGGACCGACTATGGCTACACCTTC.

This rearrangement joins TRBV13 to TRBJ1-6; no reliable D call. V was clipped by 5 bases and J by 7 bases, with 15 bases between them. CDR3 length equals 15 residues. Germline V gene sequence: CDR1 PRHDT, CDR2 FYEKMQ (reference sequence). CDR3 amino acids: CASSDTGLGNSPLHF. The CDR3 region has the DNA TGTGCCAGCAGCGACACGGGCCTGGGAAATTCACCCCTCCACTTT.

This clonotype was counted many times. The V gene is TRBV7-2, the J gene TRBJ2-5; TRBD2 matches 7 bases. Per germline, CDR1 SGHTA and CDR2 FQGNSA. The ends lost 4 bases at V and 1 base at J; junction bases unmatched: 6. CDR3 length equals 15 residues. CDR3 region: CASSSDGGSQETQYF. The CDR3 bases are TGTGCCAGCAGCTCGGACGGGGGGAGCCAAGAGACCCAGTACTTC.

This clonotype has ten or more counts. The chain carries TRBV6-2 or TRBV6-3 and TRBJ1-5; D is unresolved. The CDR3 sequence is 14 residues long. Trimming shortened V by 2 bases and J by 2 bases, and 7 bases separated the two germline ends. Germline CDR1 MNHEY, CDR2 SVGEGT. The CDR3 protein is CASSYHGGNQPQHF. The CDR3 nucleotides read TGTGCCAGCAGTTACCATGGCGGCAATCAGCCCCAGCATTTT.